This TCR beta chain emerged from a study of T cell responses to AZD1222 COVID-19 vaccine. The overall study: The analysis combined second doses at about 4 or about 12 weeks.

TCRdb keeps only in-frame clones here, not all; method: immunoSEQ multiplex PCR. The sample carries some 91,000 clones, more than 90% recorded once. This CDR3 has 16 amino acids. J was trimmed by 7 bases and V by 7 bases; bases with no gene match: 9. Germline V gene sequence: CDR1 LGHDT, CDR2 YNNKEL (reference sequence). This clone appeared once. Its target is unknown. Whole-study results and caveats: In all cases, repertoires were sampled only after the peak T cell response. Spike-specific TCR breadth and depth grew following two AZD1222 doses. Females made up more of the donors, who were largely white British, and clonal diversity may have come out too low.

Sample: peripheral blood, taken on day 0 of AZD1222 vaccination. V gene TRBV3-1 (or the pseudogene TRBV3-2) combines with J gene TRBJ1-6; 11 nucleotides agree with TRBD1. The clonotype originates from an adult in good health. The CDR3 sequence is CASKRTGGRENSPLHF. CDR3 nucleotide sequence: TGTGCCAGCAAACGGACAGGGGGCAGGGAAAATTCACCCCTCCACTTT.